In its sample, the clone carrying this T cell receptor (beta chain) was seen once. Its antigen is not identified. The data are from a study of OX40 agonist ivuxolimab in advanced cancers. Study overall: Clinicians treated patients with ivuxolimab, an agonistic anti-OX40 (CD134) antibody. Broader study findings: Clonal expansion from baseline to week 6 occurred in both CD4+ and CD8+ T cells.

The length of the CDR3 is 16 residues. J gave up 7 bases and V 4 bases, and 11 bases lay outside the gene matches. Germline assignment: CDR1 MNHEY and CDR2 SVGAGI. Here immunoSEQ multiplex PCR was the method, and the copy in TCRdb shows in-frame clones only, minus some. There are about 95,000 clones in the sample; about 85% occur only once, and around 4% lies in the top ten. This receptor was obtained from an adult with an advanced solid tumor such as melanoma, head and neck, liver or kidney cancer. This rearrangement joins TRBV6-5 to TRBJ2-1, with 9 bases lining up with TRBD2. This material consisted of CD4+ or CD8+ T cells sorted from blood, taken in a trial of the OX40 agonist ivuxolimab. CDR3 DNA: TGTGCCAGCAGTTCAGTAGCGGGAGAAATGGGTAATGAGCAGTTCTTC. This sequence encodes CASSSVAGEMGNEQFF.